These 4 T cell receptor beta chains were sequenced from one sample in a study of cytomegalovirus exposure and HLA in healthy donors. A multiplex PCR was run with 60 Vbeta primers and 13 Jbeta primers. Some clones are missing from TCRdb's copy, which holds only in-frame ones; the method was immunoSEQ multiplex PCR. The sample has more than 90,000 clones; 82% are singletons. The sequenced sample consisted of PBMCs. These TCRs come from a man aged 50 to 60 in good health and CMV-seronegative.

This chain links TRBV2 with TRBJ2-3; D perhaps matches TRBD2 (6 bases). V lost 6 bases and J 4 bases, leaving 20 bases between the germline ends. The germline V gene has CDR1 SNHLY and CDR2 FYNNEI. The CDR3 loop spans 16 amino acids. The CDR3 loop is CASSPTGSGEADTQYF. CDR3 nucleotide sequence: TGTGCCAGCAGCCCGACCGGGTCCGGGGAGGCAGATACGCAGTATTTT.

CDR3 nucleotides: TGTGCCAGCAGCTCCGGGACTAGCGGGCCAAATTCCTACGAGCAGTACTTC. Amino acid sequence: CASSSGTSGPNSYEQYF. This chain joins TRBV7-9 and TRBJ2-7; 12 positions match TRBD2. CDR1 and CDR2 (germline): SEHNR, FQNEAQ (reference sequence). V was pared by 4 bases and J by 1 base, with 8 bases of the junction left unmatched. The CDR3 runs to 17 residues.

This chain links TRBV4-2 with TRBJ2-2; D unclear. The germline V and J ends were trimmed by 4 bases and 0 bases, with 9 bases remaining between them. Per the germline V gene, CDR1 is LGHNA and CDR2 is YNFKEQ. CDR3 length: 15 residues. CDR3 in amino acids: CASSLSVTNTGELFF. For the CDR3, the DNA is TGTGCCAGCAGCCTCAGCGTCACGAACACCGGGGAGCTGTTTTTT.

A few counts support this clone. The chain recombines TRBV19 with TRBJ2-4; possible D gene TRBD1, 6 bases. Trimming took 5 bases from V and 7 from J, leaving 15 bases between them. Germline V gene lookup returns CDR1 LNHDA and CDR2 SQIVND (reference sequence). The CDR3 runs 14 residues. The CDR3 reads CASSLPARGNIQYF. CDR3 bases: TGTGCCAGTAGTCTCCCAGCAAGGGGGAACATTCAGTACTTC. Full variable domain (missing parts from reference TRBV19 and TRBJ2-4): DGGITQSPKYLFRKEGQNVTLSCEQNLNHDAMYWYRQDPGQGLRLIYYSQIVNDFQKGDIAEGYSVSREKKESFPLTVTSAQKNPTAFYLCASSLPARGNIQYFGAGTRLSVL.